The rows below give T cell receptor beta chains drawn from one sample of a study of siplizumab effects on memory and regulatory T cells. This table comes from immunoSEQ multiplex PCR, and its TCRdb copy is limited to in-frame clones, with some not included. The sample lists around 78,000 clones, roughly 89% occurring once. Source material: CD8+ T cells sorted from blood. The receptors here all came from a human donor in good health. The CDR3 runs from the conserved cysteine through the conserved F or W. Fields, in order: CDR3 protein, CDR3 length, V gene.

cdr3_aa: CAIVRASIEETQYF
cdr3_length: 14
v_call: TRBV7-9

cdr3_aa: CASSIGGQPQHF
cdr3_length: 12
v_call: TRBV19

cdr3_aa: CASSLTGSTDTQYF
cdr3_length: 14
v_call: TRBV27

cdr3_aa: CASSLSRLYTEAFF
cdr3_length: 14
v_call: TRBV7-2

cdr3_aa: CASSGDRGVATEAFF
cdr3_length: 15
v_call: TRBV10-1

cdr3_aa: CASSVLGREAYNEQFF
cdr3_length: 16
v_call: TRBV9

cdr3_aa: CSVGRALSNEQFF
cdr3_length: 13
v_call: TRBV29-1

cdr3_aa: CASSFRTGAYEQYF
cdr3_length: 14
v_call: TRBV5-6

cdr3_aa: CASSLAAGDGYTF
cdr3_length: 13
v_call: TRBV7-9

cdr3_aa: CAWTTSGSYEQYF
cdr3_length: 13
v_call: TRBV30

cdr3_aa: CASSLVTGGMETQYF
cdr3_length: 15
v_call: TRBV11-1

cdr3_aa: CASSIAGEEYGYTF
cdr3_length: 14
v_call: TRBV19

cdr3_aa: CASSIRADHYGYTF
cdr3_length: 14
v_call: TRBV7-9

cdr3_aa: CASSQSALGVGTYEQYF
cdr3_length: 17
v_call: TRBV16

cdr3_aa: CASSQDPVGLGELFF
cdr3_length: 15
v_call: TRBV4-1

cdr3_aa: CASSQGTPPSQTYGYTF
cdr3_length: 17
v_call: TRBV7-9

cdr3_aa: CASSLWGGRSYQPQHF
cdr3_length: 16
v_call: TRBV5-6

cdr3_aa: CASSPSASYYEQYF
cdr3_length: 14
v_call: TRBV7-9

cdr3_aa: CASSYANYSTDTQYF
cdr3_length: 15
v_call: TRBV6-5

cdr3_aa: CASSERQGSHEQYF
cdr3_length: 14
v_call: TRBV7-9

cdr3_aa: CASSQNREPHHPYEQYF
cdr3_length: 17
v_call: TRBV14

cdr3_aa: CASSLARTDSGANVLTF
cdr3_length: 17
v_call: TRBV5-5

cdr3_aa: CATSREGGVIDNEQFF
cdr3_length: 16
v_call: TRBV15

cdr3_aa: CASSLLVDNEQFF
cdr3_length: 13
v_call: TRBV7-9

cdr3_aa: CASSQGQGSGANVLTF
cdr3_length: 16
v_call: TRBV13

cdr3_aa: CASSLAGQGTSTDTQYF
cdr3_length: 17
v_call: TRBV11-2

cdr3_aa: CASSGGYTGELFF
cdr3_length: 13
v_call: TRBV6-4

cdr3_aa: CASSTQRDRGIYEQYF
cdr3_length: 16
v_call: TRBV7-8

cdr3_aa: CASRKRRQYF
cdr3_length: 10
v_call: TRBV21-1

cdr3_aa: CASSASGGTSGGTYNEQFF
cdr3_length: 19
v_call: TRBV9

cdr3_aa: CASSETPDNYEQYF
cdr3_length: 14
v_call: TRBV5-4

cdr3_aa: CASRTPRYQSHTGELFF
cdr3_length: 17
v_call: TRBV11-2

cdr3_aa: CASSGSGLNYGYTF
cdr3_length: 14
v_call: TRBV6-5

cdr3_aa: CSVVRTSNRDLSYEQYF
cdr3_length: 17
v_call: TRBV29-1

cdr3_aa: CASKLAGLQETQYF
cdr3_length: 14
v_call: TRBV2

cdr3_aa: CASSQNFNTGELFF
cdr3_length: 14
v_call: TRBV4-1

cdr3_aa: CASSTNKDKREVVDTQYF
cdr3_length: 18
v_call: TRBV7-9

cdr3_aa: CASSIIRDLYNEQFF
cdr3_length: 15
v_call: TRBV19

cdr3_aa: CASTSGRMASYEQYF
cdr3_length: 15
v_call: TRBV6-1

cdr3_aa: CASRPGLGEETQYF
cdr3_length: 14
v_call: TRBV7-8

cdr3_aa: CASSSPGAVHEQYF
cdr3_length: 14
v_call: TRBV7-9

cdr3_aa: CSVRANTEAFF
cdr3_length: 11
v_call: TRBV29-1

cdr3_aa: CASSQYRGQETQYF
cdr3_length: 14
v_call: TRBV2